These 21 T cell receptor beta chains share one sample of origin, sequenced in a study of identical twins. TCRdb used MiXCR to reprocess the 5' RACE reads, holding one entry per CDR3 protein. The table has hundreds of thousands of distinct CDR3 sequences, 8.6% seen once. Separately, the same data were catalogued under a study of yellow fever vaccine responses in identical twins.

Sequencing was carried out using PBMCs. The receptors come from a woman younger than 30 in good health.

The table lists this clonotype with many counts. This chain connects TRBV7-9 to TRBJ2-7; D possibly corresponds to TRBD1 (6 bases). CDR1 is SEHNR, CDR2 FQNEAQ, per germline (reference sequence). V gave up 5 bases and J gave up 8 bases, with 22 bases separating them. This CDR3 is 15 amino acids long. In DNA form, the CDR3 reads TGTGCCAGCAGCCTAGGGGGAACACCCGATTTCCAGCAGTACTTC. It codes for CASSLGGTPDFQQYF.

This clonotype was counted ten times or more. The chain uses TRBV30 and TRBJ1-5, with TRBD1 as a possible D gene (6 bases). Per the germline V gene, CDR1 is GTSNPN and CDR2 is SVGIG (reference sequence). Trimming shortened V by 3 bases and J by 6 bases, and 18 bases separated the two germline ends. This CDR3 contains 15 residues. The DNA of the CDR3 is TGTGCCTGGAGCCACCGGGGGGCGAGTGGTCAGCCCCAGCATTTT. It is translated as CAWSHRGASGQPQHF.

This clonotype occurred a few times. The chain combines TRBV6-1 with TRBJ2-3; TRBD2 aligns across 12 bases. Per the germline V gene, CDR1 is MNHNS and CDR2 is SASEGT. The V and J ends lost 6 bases and 0 bases, in that order; junction bases with no gene match: 4. CDR3 length equals 16 residues. This CDR3 is CASRKTSGGSTDTQYF. The CDR3 DNA follows: TGTGCCAGCAGAAAGACTAGCGGGGGAAGCACAGATACGCAGTATTTT.

The CDR3 nucleotides are TGTGCCACCATGACACCTTCAGGGACCCAGTACTTC. It codes for CATMTPSGTQYF. This chain connects TRBV15 to TRBJ2-5; D not certain. Germline loops: CDR1 LNHNV, CDR2 YYDKDF (reference sequence). V was pared by 7 bases and J by 7 bases, with 13 bases between. The CDR3 loop spans 12 amino acids.

This clonotype was seen a few times. This rearrangement joins TRBV5-1 to TRBJ2-3; 8 bases map to TRBD2. Per the germline V gene, CDR1 is SGHRS and CDR2 is YFSETQ. The CDR3 covers 16 residues. The V segment lost 1 base and the J segment 3 bases; nucleotides outside the gene matches: 7. CDR3 region: CASSLLSGTGTDTQYF. CDR3 DNA: TGCGCCAGCAGCTTGCTTAGCGGGACTGGGACAGATACGCAGTATTTT.

The rearrangement joins TRBV15 to TRBJ2-2; D unresolved. The germline CDR1 and CDR2 sequences are LNHNV and YYDKDF (reference sequence). V was clipped by 6 bases and J by 8 bases, with 19 bases between them. This CDR3 has 15 residues. The CDR3 coding sequence is TGTGCCACCAGGGAGAAGGACCCCCGTTTGGGGGAGCTGTTTTTT. It encodes CATREKDPRLGELFF.

V gene TRBV2 combines with J gene TRBJ2-6, with D tentatively TRBD1 (6 bases). The V end was cut by 2 bases, the J end by 2 bases, with 28 bases between. Germline V CDR1 and CDR2: SNHLY, FYNNEI. CDR3 length: 22 residues. The CDR3 sequence is CASSESEIQGGLLTPGANVLTF. The CDR3 bases are TGTGCCAGCAGTGAATCAGAGATACAGGGTGGTCTTCTCACCCCTGGGGCCAACGTCCTGACTTTC.

This clonotype appeared many times. V and J are TRBV25-1 and TRBJ2-3, with TRBD2 identical over 9 bases. The CDR3 has 16 residues. V dropped 0 bases and J dropped 5; count of bases not matched to a gene: 6. Per germline, CDR1 MGHDK and CDR2 SYGVNS. DNA of the CDR3: TGTGCCAGCAGTGAATATGCGGGGGGGTTGGTAGATACGCAGTATTTT. This encodes CASSEYAGGLVDTQYF.

This clonotype was seen repeatedly, ten times or more. The chain links TRBV6-2 or TRBV6-3 to TRBJ2-2; 8 bases are a match to TRBD1. Germline CDR1 reads MNHEY; CDR2 reads SVGEGT. J lost 3 bases, V lost 6 bases, and 6 bases had no gene match. The CDR3 is 15 amino acids. CDR3 in DNA: TGTGCCAGCAGGTCAGGGGGCCTCGACACCGGGGAGCTGTTTTTT. Translation: CASRSGGLDTGELFF.

This clonotype was counted many times. The genes are TRBV5-1 and TRBJ2-2; D unresolved. Per germline, CDR1 SGHRS and CDR2 YFSETQ. The CDR3 is 14 residues long. With 0 bases removed from V and 4 bases from J, the gap between germline ends came to 7 bases. The CDR3 nucleotides are TGCGCCAGCAGCTTGGAGGGAACCACCGGGGAGCTGTTTTTT. This sequence encodes CASSLEGTTGELFF.

The table lists this clonotype with a few counts. The chain couples TRBV7-2 to TRBJ2-1; D ambiguous. The germline CDR1 and CDR2 sequences are SGHTA and FQGNSA. V lost 5 bases to trimming and J lost 11 bases, with 13 bases between them. The CDR3 loop spans 12 amino acids. The chain's CDR3 is CASSDSGKKQFF. The DNA for the CDR3 is TGTGCCAGCAGCGATAGTGGGAAGAAGCAGTTCTTC.

The V and J genes are TRBV5-6 and TRBJ2-7; 11 positions agree with TRBD2. Looked up from germline, CDR1 is SGHDT and CDR2 is YYEEEE. This CDR3 is 14 amino acids long. The ends lost 3 bases at V and 2 bases at J; junction bases unmatched: 1. Here the CDR3 DNA reads TGTGCCAGCAGCTCGGGACTAGCGGCCTACGAGCAGTACTTC. As protein: CASSSGLAAYEQYF.

This clonotype has a handful of counts. The CDR3 nucleotides are TGTGCCAGCAGTCCCCCGGACAGGGGGCGTGAAAAACTGTTTTTT. This codes for CASSPPDRGREKLFF. The V call is TRBV28, the J call TRBJ1-4; TRBD1 aligns across 11 bases. Trimming at V came to 5 bases and at J to 7 bases, leaving 6 bases not matched to a gene. This CDR3 contains 15 residues. Germline-derived CDR1 and CDR2 are MDHEN and SYDVKM.

This clonotype was picked up many times. This rearrangement joins TRBV6-1 to TRBJ2-5; 7 bases are shared with TRBD2. The ends lost 10 bases at V and 3 bases at J; junction bases unmatched: 8. CDR3 length: 13 amino acids. The germline V gene has CDR1 MNHNS and CDR2 SASEGT. CDR3: CATREVREETQYF. The DNA of the CDR3 is TGTGCCACCCGGGAGGTCAGAGAAGAGACCCAGTACTTC.

J is TRBJ2-3 and V is TRBV6-5; TRBD2 matches 10 bases. Germline lookup yields CDR1 MNHEY and CDR2 SVGAGI. The CDR3 sequence is 12 residues long. Here the CDR3 DNA reads TGTGTACTAGCGGGAATAGCAGATACGCAGTATTTT. Its protein is CVLAGIADTQYF.

This clonotype was counted a few times. The V gene is TRBV24-1, the J gene TRBJ1-4; D ambiguous. V shed 5 bases and J shed 12 bases, with 12 bases lying between them. The CDR3 extends over 12 amino acids. CDR1 is KGHDR and CDR2 is SFDVKD in the germline V gene. CDR3 sequence reads: CATSVPLYQLFF. CDR3 nucleotide sequence: TGTGCCACCAGTGTTCCCCTTTATCAACTGTTTTTT.

This clonotype came up many times. The rearrangement joins TRBV12-3 or TRBV12-4 to TRBJ2-5, with 12 bases matching TRBD2. Losses at the gene ends were 6 bases for V and 7 bases for J; bases not matched to a gene: 9. The CDR3 is made up of 15 amino acids. Here the CDR3 DNA reads TGTGCCAGCAGCCCTGGACTAGCGGGGACGGTGACCCAGTACTTC. This gives the protein CASSPGLAGTVTQYF.

The rearrangement links TRBV5-6 to TRBJ1-5; D gene ambiguous. CDR1 SGHDT and CDR2 YYEEEE come from the germline V gene. The CDR3 is made up of 16 amino acids. V lost 2 bases to trimming and J lost 4 bases, with 16 bases between them. The CDR3, as DNA: TGTGCCAGCAGCTTACTACGATCCAAGCCTAATCAGCCCCAGCATTTT. It specifies CASSLLRSKPNQPQHF.

The genes are TRBV24-1 and TRBJ2-1, with D possibly being TRBD1 or TRBD2 (5 bases each). The germline V gene has CDR1 KGHDR and CDR2 SFDVKD. Trimming cost V 3 bases and J 6 bases, with 17 bases left between them. The CDR3 is made up of 16 amino acids. The CDR3 region has the DNA TGTGCCACCAGTGATGATAGCCGGGGCCTACCCAATGAGCAGTTCTTC. Its translation: CATSDDSRGLPNEQFF.

In this sample, this clonotype turned up many times. J is TRBJ1-5 and V is TRBV20-1, with D maybe TRBD1 (6 bases). The germline V and J ends were trimmed by 6 bases and 3 bases, with 18 bases remaining between them. The CDR3 runs 15 residues. Germline CDR1 reads DFQATT; CDR2 reads SNEGSKA (reference sequence). The CDR3 spells CSAPPGGAPNQPQHF. DNA for the CDR3: TGCAGTGCCCCCCCCGGGGGGGCCCCCAATCAGCCCCAGCATTTT.

This clonotype appeared many times. V is TRBV29-1 and J is TRBJ2-1; 11 bases match TRBD1. Germline V gives CDR1 SQVTM, CDR2 ANQGSEA. The V segment lost 6 bases and the J segment 2 bases; nucleotides outside the gene matches: 6. CDR3 size: 15 residues. DNA for the CDR3: TGCAGCGTAGCGCCGGGACAGGGGGCCTACAATGAGCAGTTCTTC. This encodes CSVAPGQGAYNEQFF.